Each of the 21 T cell receptor beta chains below was sequenced from the same sample in a study of low-dose radiotherapy and immunotherapy resistance in tumors. Both TCRalpha and TCRbeta chains were reverse transcribed with V-gene-specific primers. PCR amplification of the TCRs was performed with Phusion for 15 to 25 PCR cycles, and it relied on a constant-region primer together with a V-primer adapter. Using its own MiXCR run on the reads, TCRdb lists one record per CDR3 protein. The sample has around 10,000 distinct CDR3 sequences; 69% are singletons. The receptors were sampled from a human donor with advanced metastatic prostate, ovarian, gallbladder or colorectal cancer (not recorded which). This table probably holds off-target reads from a library built for another chain.

The chain recombines TRBV28 with TRBJ2-3; no clear D. CDR1 is MDHEN and CDR2 is SYDVKM in the germline V gene. This CDR3 contains 14 residues. Trimming pared 2 bases from V and 7 bases from J, leaving 13 bases between. The chain's CDR3 is CASSLTQAYYTQYF. The CDR3 nucleotides read TGTGCCAGCAGTTTAACGCAGGCCTACTATACGCAGTATTTT.

As to this clonotype: Mismatch with germline at one junction end may stem from a read error. This sequence joins TRBV6-1 and TRBJ1-1; D perhaps matches TRBD1 (6 bases). Per germline, CDR1 MNHNS and CDR2 SASEGT. The CDR3 has 14 amino acids. The DNA for the CDR3 is TGTGCCAGCAGTGAAGCTTGGGGGCCCGGTGAAACTTTCTTT. Encoded protein: CASSEAWGPGETFF.

The chain has TRBV29-1 and TRBJ2-2, with D perhaps matching TRBD1 or TRBD2 (5 bases each). CDR1 is SQVTM and CDR2 is ANQGSEA in the germline V gene. Trimming removed 5 bases at V and 1 base at J, with 14 bases between. CDR3 length: 15 amino acids. The CDR3 bases are TGCAGCGTTCTGCCCGCAGGGAGGAACACCGGGGAGCTGTTTTTT. This gives the protein CSVLPAGRNTGELFF.

The sample holds one count of this clonotype. J is TRBJ2-1 and V is TRBV20-1, with 12 bases fitting TRBD2. Germline CDR1 DFQATT, CDR2 SNEGSKA (reference sequence). V was pared by 7 bases and J by 4 bases, with 17 bases of the junction left unmatched. The CDR3 is made up of 18 amino acids. Written as DNA, the CDR3 is TGCAGTGTCGCTCGTCTAGCGGGAGGGCCCTTGGGGTACAATGAGCAGTTCTTC. Residues: CSVARLAGGPLGYNEQFF.

This clonotype has a handful of counts. The CDR3 spells CASSFRGRGREGDEQFF. Here the CDR3 DNA reads TGTGCCAGCAGCTTTCGGGGTCGCGGGAGAGAAGGAGATGAGCAGTTCTTC. The genes are TRBV7-2 and TRBJ2-1; 7 positions match TRBD2. The ends lost 3 bases at V and 8 bases at J; junction bases unmatched: 16. Germline V gene data show CDR1 as SGHTA and CDR2 as FQGNSA. This CDR3 comprises 17 residues.

This clonotype has only a few counts. This chain uses TRBV12-3 or TRBV12-4 with TRBJ1-1; D remains ambiguous. This CDR3 has 13 residues. V lost 2 bases and J 1 base, leaving 5 bases between the germline ends. The CDR3 DNA is TGTGCCAGCAGTTTAACCGGGAACACTGAAGCTTTCTTT. Protein product: CASSLTGNTEAFF.

This clonotype was detected once. The chain couples TRBV20-1 to TRBJ2-1; the match to TRBD1 covers 8 bases. The J segment lost 0 bases and the V segment lost 6 bases, leaving 7 bases of the junction unmatched. The V gene's germline CDR1 is DFQATT and CDR2 SNEGSKA (reference sequence). This CDR3 comprises 15 residues. The CDR3 spells CSAPQGASSYNEQFF. In nucleotides, the CDR3 is TGCAGTGCGCCTCAGGGGGCGAGCTCCTACAATGAGCAGTTCTTC.

This clonotype came up a few times. Its ends do not fully match the called genes, so a read error is possible. J is TRBJ1-5 and V is TRBV19; the match to TRBD1 covers 7 bases. The germline gives CDR1 LNHDA, CDR2 SQIVND (reference sequence). CDR3 length: 14 residues. The CDR3 DNA sequence: TGTGCCAGCAGTAACAGGGGCGGCAATCAGCCCCAGCATTTT. Translation: CASSNRGGNQPQHF. Full variable domain (missing parts from reference TRBV19 and TRBJ1-5): DGGITQSPKYLFRKEGQNVTLSCEQNLNHDAMYWYRQDPGQGLRLIYYSQIVNDFQKGDIAEGYSVSREKKESFPLTVTSAQKNPTAFYLCASSNRGGNQPQHFGDGTRLSIL.

Only one count was recorded for this clonotype. The CDR3 bases are TGCAGTGCTGGATCAACAGGGGGATTGGAGACCCAGTACTTC. Protein sequence: CSAGSTGGLETQYF. This chain joins TRBV20-1 and TRBJ2-5; 8 nucleotides match TRBD1. Germline CDR1 reads DFQATT; CDR2 reads SNEGSKA (reference sequence). J gave up 5 bases and V 5 bases, and 10 bases lay outside the gene matches. This CDR3 has 14 amino acids.

This chain uses TRBV20-1 with TRBJ2-7, with a weak D call TRBD1 (6 bases). There are 13 residues in the CDR3. Trimming shortened V by 0 bases and J by 5 bases, and 11 bases separated the two germline ends. CDR1 DFQATT and CDR2 SNEGSKA come from the germline V gene (reference sequence). CDR3 region: CSARDGTRNEQYF. For the CDR3, the DNA is TGCAGTGCTAGAGACGGGACACGAAACGAGCAGTACTTC.

This chain links TRBV5-1 with TRBJ2-2, with D tentatively TRBD1 (6 bases). Looked up from germline, CDR1 is SGHRS and CDR2 is YFSETQ. The CDR3 runs to 19 residues. V lost 0 bases and J 0 bases, leaving 18 bases between the germline ends. CDR3 sequence reads: CASSLVVGGVGTNTGELFF. The CDR3 DNA reads TGCGCCAGCAGCTTGGTGGTAGGGGGAGTTGGTACGAACACCGGGGAGCTGTTTTTT.

V and J are TRBV20-1 and TRBJ2-7; no reliable D call. Germline V gene data show CDR1 as DFQATT and CDR2 as SNEGSKA (reference sequence). The CDR3 contains 11 residues. V lost 0 bases and J 7 bases, leaving 7 bases between the germline ends. The DNA of the CDR3 is TGCAGTGCTAGAGATCAAGGGGAGCAGTACTTC. Protein: CSARDQGEQYF.

The chain links TRBV28 to TRBJ1-3; tentatively, D is TRBD1 (5 bases). Trimming took off 3 bases at V and 3 bases at J, with 6 bases between the two ends. CDR1 and CDR2 (germline): MDHEN, SYDVKM. There are 13 residues in the CDR3. The CDR3 nucleotides are TGTGCCAGCAGTTTGACAGTTGGAAACACCATATATTTT. This encodes CASSLTVGNTIYF.

This chain links TRBV9 with TRBJ2-2; D is uncertain. CDR1 and CDR2 from the germline V gene are SGDLS and YYNGEE. The CDR3 sequence is 15 residues long. The V and J ends lost 0 bases and 3 bases respectively, with 9 bases between them. The CDR3 protein is CASSVASQYTGELFF. The CDR3 nucleotides read TGTGCCAGCAGCGTAGCGTCCCAGTACACCGGGGAGCTGTTTTTT.

Only one count was recorded for this clonotype. The rearrangement joins TRBV29-1 to TRBJ1-2; 8 bases fit TRBD1. The CDR3 loop spans 13 amino acids. J gave up 2 bases and V 7 bases, and 6 bases lay outside the gene matches. Germline CDR1 SQVTM, CDR2 ANQGSEA. The CDR3 nucleotides are TGCAGCGGATTCGGACAGGGAAACTATGGCTACACCTTC. This sequence encodes CSGFGQGNYGYTF.

The chain employs TRBV20-1 and TRBJ1-1, with TRBD1 identical over 7 bases. CDR1 DFQATT and CDR2 SNEGSKA come from the germline V gene (reference sequence). The CDR3 runs 12 residues. Trimming at V came to 6 bases and at J to 7 bases, leaving 8 bases not matched to a gene. The chain's CDR3 is CSANGQAIEAFF. In DNA, the CDR3 is TGCAGTGCCAACGGACAGGCGATTGAAGCTTTCTTT.

The sample holds one count of this clonotype. The V call is TRBV29-1, the J call TRBJ2-2; D might be TRBD1 (6 bases). Trimming removed 7 bases at V and 1 base at J, with 16 bases between. The CDR3 extends over 15 amino acids. The germline V gene has CDR1 SQVTM and CDR2 ANQGSEA. The CDR3 DNA is TGCAGCGCCAAGGGGGTCGAAGTGAACACCGGGGAGCTGTTTTTT. It is translated as CSAKGVEVNTGELFF.

This clonotype was recorded once. This chain joins TRBV19 and TRBJ1-5; 9 bases align to TRBD1. Germline V gene data show CDR1 as LNHDA and CDR2 as SQIVND (reference sequence). V was clipped by 7 bases and J by 1 base; unmatched bases: 11. The CDR3 has 17 residues. In DNA, the CDR3 is TGTGCCAGTAAGGCCGGGACAGGGTTATTAAGCAATCAGCCCCAGCATTTT. It translates to CASKAGTGLLSNQPQHF.

The rearrangement links TRBV10-2 to TRBJ2-7, with 10 bases identical to TRBD1. V lost 2 bases, J lost 3 bases, and 4 bases stayed unmatched. Germline loops: CDR1 WSHSY, CDR2 SAAADI. The CDR3 has 15 amino acids. In nucleotides, the CDR3 is TGCGCCAGCAGTGAGCTGGGGACAGGGGACTACGAGCAGTACTTC. Residues: CASSELGTGDYEQYF.

The V gene is TRBV5-4, the J gene TRBJ2-5; D might be TRBD1 (6 bases). This CDR3 has 15 amino acids. The V gene lost 5 bases and the J gene lost 7 bases, with 21 bases spanning the gap. Per germline, CDR1 SGHNT and CDR2 YYREEE (reference sequence). CDR3 loop: CASRGGPGPEGTQYF. The CDR3 DNA reads TGTGCCAGCAGAGGGGGACCGGGCCCTGAAGGGACCCAGTACTTC.

The rearrangement joins TRBV6-2 or TRBV6-3 to TRBJ1-3, with no clear D. V lost 2 bases, J lost 0 bases, and 11 bases lay in between. CDR1 and CDR2 from the germline V gene are MNHEY and SVGEGT. There are 16 residues in the CDR3. Here the CDR3 DNA reads TGTGCCAGCAGTTACCGACGACTCCTCTCTGGAAACACCATATATTTT. It encodes CASSYRRLLSGNTIYF.